The 22 T cell receptor beta chains below come from one sample, sequenced in a study of T cells and Merkel cell carcinoma outcomes. Sequencing used immunoSEQ multiplex PCR; TCRdb keeps in-frame clones, though not all of them. The data hold 5,000 to 8,000 clones, with less than 95% observed a single time. Sequences were obtained from tumor tissue from Merkel cell carcinoma. These TCRs come from a human donor with Merkel cell carcinoma.

V usage is TRBV5-1 and J usage is TRBJ2-2; D possibly matches TRBD1 or TRBD2 (5 bases each). There are 14 residues in the CDR3. Germline loops: CDR1 SGHRS, CDR2 YFSETQ. Between the trimmed V and J ends, which lost 1 base and 4 bases, there was a span of 8 bases. The DNA of the CDR3 is TGCGCCAGCAGCTTGTCGGGACCCACCGGGGAGCTGTTTTTT. Encoded protein: CASSLSGPTGELFF.

In regard to this clone: It is unclear where the CDR3 begins or ends on the DNA, so no DNA is shown, and the CDR3 is as TCRdb lists it. The chain recombines TRBV2 with TRBJ1-1. The V gene's germline CDR1 is SNHLY and CDR2 FYNNEI. The CDR3 length is 14 residues, termini included. The CDR3 region is CASSTSGGSTEAFF.

This chain connects TRBV9 to TRBJ2-6, with 7 bases lining up with TRBD1. Looked up from germline, CDR1 is SGDLS and CDR2 is YYNGEE. V gave up 0 bases and J gave up 0 bases; unmatched junction bases: 9. The CDR3 is made up of 19 amino acids. CDR3 DNA: TGTGCCAGCAGCGTAGTGCTGTCAGGGGGTAACTCTGGGGCCAACGTCCTGACTTTC. This gives the protein CASSVVLSGGNSGANVLTF.

This clone was detected a few times. The gene calls are TRBV18 and TRBJ2-7; 7 positions match TRBD1. Germline lookup yields CDR1 KGHSH and CDR2 LQKENI. The CDR3 has 14 residues. Germline trimming cut 0 bases from V and 6 bases from J; bases unmatched to any gene: 5. This chain's CDR3 is CASSPPRDSPEQYF. The CDR3 coding sequence is TGTGCCAGCTCACCACCCCGGGACAGTCCCGAGCAGTACTTC.

V is TRBV6-5 and J is TRBJ2-1, with unresolved D. V lost 2 bases to trimming and J lost 9 bases, with 11 bases between them. The CDR3 is 13 amino acids. Germline lookup yields CDR1 MNHEY and CDR2 SVGAGI. The chain's CDR3 is CASSYQEKSEQFF. Here the CDR3 DNA reads TGTGCCAGCAGTTACCAAGAGAAAAGTGAGCAGTTCTTC.

CDR3 loop: CASVGQGPYEQYF. The CDR3 DNA is TGTGCCAGCGTGGGACAGGGCCCCTACGAGCAGTACTTC. The V and J genes are TRBV6-6 and TRBJ2-7; TRBD1 agrees at 9 bases. V lost 8 bases and J lost 2; bases outside the gene matches: 4. CDR1 is MNHNY, CDR2 SVGAGI, per germline (reference sequence). The CDR3 spans 13 residues.

The rearrangement joins TRBV7-2 to TRBJ2-5, with D perhaps given as TRBD1 or TRBD2 (5 bases each). This CDR3 has 14 amino acids. Trimming took off 6 bases at V and 2 bases at J, with 13 bases between the two ends. Germline V gives CDR1 SGHTA, CDR2 FQGNSA. Here the CDR3 DNA reads TGTGCCAGCAGTTTCCGGGACGGTCAAGAGACCCAGTACTTC. This translates into CASSFRDGQETQYF.

The chain couples TRBV27 to TRBJ1-1; 11 bases line up with TRBD1. This CDR3 has 13 amino acids. Germline V gives CDR1 MNHEY, CDR2 SMNVEV (reference sequence). Germline trimming cut 3 bases from V and 12 bases from J; bases unmatched to any gene: 6. The CDR3 loop reads CASSFRDRGIPFF. The CDR3 region has the DNA TGTGCCAGCAGTTTCCGGGACAGGGGGATACCTTTCTTT.

J is TRBJ2-5 and V is TRBV10-3; 8 bases map to TRBD1. The CDR3 runs to 13 residues. The V gene end was trimmed by 8 bases and the J gene end by 5 bases; junction bases not matched to a gene: 7. Germline V gene lookup returns CDR1 ENHRY and CDR2 SYGVKD. CDR3 sequence: CAIWTGSQETQYF. CDR3 DNA sequence: TGTGCCATCTGGACAGGGTCACAGGAGACCCAGTACTTC.

The J gene is TRBJ1-6, the V gene TRBV7-2; no firm D call. This CDR3 comprises 11 residues. The ends were cut back, 2 bases at V and 7 bases at J, with 0 bases in the middle. The germline CDR1 and CDR2 sequences are SGHTA and FQGNSA. CDR3 protein: CASSLNSPLHF. In nucleotides, the CDR3 is TGTGCCAGCAGCTTAAATTCACCCCTCCACTTT.

This chain joins TRBV2 and TRBJ2-1; D not resolved. This CDR3 region has 13 residues. Germline V gives CDR1 SNHLY, CDR2 FYNNEI. V was cut by 7 bases and J by 9 bases, with 16 bases left in between. Here the CDR3 DNA reads TGTGCCAGCAATCCCCCTTTCGCGGTTGAGCAGTTCTTC. This sequence encodes CASNPPFAVEQFF.

J is TRBJ2-7 and V is TRBV6-5, with D tentatively TRBD1 (6 bases). V was clipped by 6 bases and J by 3 bases, with 12 bases between them. The CDR3 is made up of 13 amino acids. Germline-derived CDR1 and CDR2 are MNHEY and SVGAGI. Here the CDR3 DNA reads TGTGCCAGCAGAAGGGCACAGGGCTACGAGCAGTACGTC. Translating it yields CASRRAQGYEQYV.

The chain couples TRBV7-3 to TRBJ1-6; no firm D call. The CDR3 totals 14 residues. V shed 2 bases and J shed 7 bases, with 9 bases lying between them. CDR1 is SGHTA, CDR2 FQGTGA, per germline. In nucleotides, the CDR3 is TGTGCCAGCAGCTTACTGGGTTCCAATTCACCCCTCCACTTT. This sequence encodes CASSLLGSNSPLHF. The variable domain in full, completed from reference TRBV7-3 and TRBJ1-6, reads GAGVSQTPSNKVTEKGKYVELRCDPISGHTALYWYRQSLGQGPEFLIYFQGTGAADDSGLPNDRFFAVRPEGSVSTLKIQRTERGDSAVYLCASSLLGSNSPLHFGNGTRLTVT.

This sequence joins TRBV30 and TRBJ1-2; the D is unclear. Germline CDR1 GTSNPN, CDR2 SVGIG (reference sequence). This CDR3 contains 13 residues. Trimming took 1 base from V and 4 from J, leaving 10 bases between them. The CDR3 spells CAWSGEAPYGYTF. In nucleotides, the CDR3 is TGTGCCTGGAGTGGCGAGGCGCCCTATGGCTACACCTTC.

This clone has a single count. The chain is built from TRBV25-1 and TRBJ1-2; TRBD1 matches at 7 bases. V lost 3 bases to trimming and J lost 7 bases; unmatched junction nucleotides: 5. The CDR3 extends over 13 amino acids. The germline V gene encodes CDR1 MGHDK and CDR2 SYGVNS. CDR3 protein: CASSDDRDRGYTF. The CDR3 bases are TGTGCCAGCAGTGACGACAGGGATCGTGGCTACACCTTC.

The chain recombines TRBV6-6 with TRBJ2-4; 8 bases match TRBD1. The V gene end was trimmed by 6 bases and the J gene end by 7 bases; junction bases not matched to a gene: 8. This CDR3 has 14 amino acids. CDR1 and CDR2 (germline): MNHNY, SVGAGI (reference sequence). The CDR3 loop is CASSQDRVGNIQYF. As DNA, the CDR3 is TGTGCCAGCAGCCAGGACAGGGTAGGGAACATTCAGTACTTC.

V usage is TRBV18 and J usage is TRBJ1-5, with 8 bases lining up with TRBD1. The length of the CDR3 is 14 residues. Germline trimming cut 3 bases from V and 8 bases from J; bases unmatched to any gene: 6. Per the germline V gene, CDR1 is KGHSH and CDR2 is LQKENI. The CDR3 spells CASSPRTGREPQHF. The CDR3 nucleotides are TGTGCCAGCTCACCGAGGACAGGGCGAGAGCCCCAGCATTTT.

The chain combines TRBV19 with TRBJ2-3, with 16 bases lining up with TRBD2. This CDR3 has 17 amino acids. Germline CDR1 is LNHDA and CDR2 is SQIVND (reference sequence). V lost 7 bases and J lost 0; bases outside the gene matches: 4. The CDR3 bases are TGTGCCAGTACCGCGGGACTAGCGGGGGGGAGCACAGATACGCAGTATTTT. It specifies CASTAGLAGGSTDTQYF.

The J gene is TRBJ2-7, the V gene TRBV6-1, with TRBD1 matching over 9 bases. The V and J ends lost 6 bases and 6 bases, in that order; junction bases with no gene match: 6. CDR1 MNHNS and CDR2 SASEGT come from the germline V gene. The CDR3 totals 13 residues. The CDR3, as DNA: TGTGCCAGCAGCCGGGACAGGGATTCCGAGCAGTACGTC. It yields the protein CASSRDRDSEQYV.

This chain connects TRBV11-2 to TRBJ1-1; 9 nucleotides agree with TRBD1. CDR1 SGHAT and CDR2 FQNNGV come from the germline V gene. The CDR3 spans 12 residues. The trim removed 2 bases at V and 10 bases at J, leaving 2 bases unmatched. The CDR3 sequence: CASSLRGQGAFF. CDR3 DNA sequence: TGTGCCAGCAGCTTACGGGGACAGGGAGCTTTCTTT. Drawing the rest from reference TRBV11-2 and TRBJ1-1, the complete variable domain is EAGVAQSPRYKIIEKRQSVAFWCNPISGHATLYWYQQILGQGPKLLIQFQNNGVVDDSQLPKDRFSAERLKGVDSTLKIQPAKLEDSAVYLCASSLRGQGAFFGQGTRLTVV.

The rearrangement uses TRBV7-3 and TRBJ2-3; perhaps TRBD2 as D (5 bases). Germline V gene lookup returns CDR1 SGHTA and CDR2 FQGTGA. Trimming pared 1 base from V and 5 bases from J, leaving 7 bases between. The CDR3 covers 13 residues. This CDR3 is CASSLRGVDTQYF. Here the CDR3 DNA reads TGTGCCAGCAGCTTAAGGGGAGTAGATACGCAGTATTTT.

This sequence joins TRBV9 and TRBJ2-4; D is unclear. The CDR3 sequence is 13 residues long. Germline lookup yields CDR1 SGDLS and CDR2 YYNGEE. Trimming cost V 3 bases and J 4 bases, with 8 bases left between them. The CDR3 nucleotides read TGTGCCAGCAGCGGAGAGGTGAAAAACATTCAGTACTTC. Encoded protein: CASSGEVKNIQYF.